These 9 T cell receptor beta chains originate from one sample sequenced in a study of cytomegalovirus exposure and HLA in healthy donors. Researchers ran the PCR with 60 Vbeta and 13 Jbeta primers. Measured with immunoSEQ multiplex PCR; TCRdb has only the in-frame clones, and not every one. The table has 110,000 or so clones, approximately 74% seen once. Sequences were obtained from PBMCs. These receptors were obtained from a woman in her 40s in good health and CMV-seropositive.

The V and J genes are TRBV2 and TRBJ2-6; 11 bases align to TRBD1. This CDR3 is built from 16 residues. The germline CDR1 and CDR2 sequences are SNHLY and FYNNEI. V was pared by 6 bases and J by 3 bases, with 4 bases of the junction left unmatched. CDR3 sequence: CASSRTGGGGANVLTF. The CDR3 bases are TGTGCCAGCAGCCGGACAGGGGGCGGTGGGGCCAACGTCCTGACTTTC.

This clone was seen a handful of times. This chain links TRBV10-3 with TRBJ2-7; maybe TRBD2 (6 bases). The V gene lost 6 bases and the J gene lost 1 base, with 16 bases spanning the gap. Germline CDR1 reads ENHRY; CDR2 reads SYGVKD. This CDR3 has 15 amino acids. The CDR3 loop reads CAIRPGLFQSYEQYF. In nucleotides, the CDR3 is TGTGCCATCAGACCGGGACTCTTCCAATCCTACGAGCAGTACTTC.

This clone was observed a few times. The chain employs TRBV29-1 and TRBJ1-6, with 8 bases identical to TRBD1. Trimming cost V 5 bases and J 7 bases; bases outside gene matches: 7. From germline, CDR1 is SQVTM and CDR2 ANQGSEA. The CDR3 consists of 14 residues. The CDR3 region has the DNA TGCAGCGTTCGGACAGGGCGAAAGAATTCACCCCTCCACTTT. Protein: CSVRTGRKNSPLHF.

This chain joins TRBV6-1 and TRBJ1-2; possible D gene TRBD1, 5 bases. CDR3 size: 14 residues. The V gene's germline CDR1 is MNHNS and CDR2 SASEGT. Deletions cut 7 bases from V and 6 bases from J, with 18 bases between. As DNA, the CDR3 is TGTGCCAGCATAAAAACGGGACTGGGCCATGGCTACACCTTC. This translates into CASIKTGLGHGYTF.

The chain has TRBV7-2 and TRBJ2-7; maybe TRBD1 (5 bases). The V end lost 5 bases, the J end lost 5 bases, and 13 bases lay between the germline ends. Germline CDR1 is SGHTA and CDR2 is FQGNSA. This CDR3 has 13 amino acids. CDR3 in amino acids: CASSLQGLNEQYF. Written as DNA, the CDR3 is TGTGCCAGCAGCCTGCAGGGCCTCAACGAGCAGTACTTC.

V and J are TRBV4-2 and TRBJ1-2; a possible D gene is TRBD1 (6 bases). V was cut by 2 bases and J by 5 bases, with 18 bases left in between. The CDR3 contains 16 residues. Germline CDR1 reads LGHNA; CDR2 reads YNFKEQ. The CDR3: CASSQLLGSGEYGYTF. CDR3 bases: TGTGCCAGCAGCCAACTTCTGGGATCAGGGGAGTATGGCTACACCTTC.

This chain links TRBV27 with TRBJ1-6, with D perhaps TRBD1 (5 bases). The V gene lost 6 bases and the J gene lost 11 bases, with 20 bases spanning the gap. CDR3 size: 15 residues. Per germline, CDR1 MNHEY and CDR2 SMNVEV (reference sequence). The chain's CDR3 is CASRPIRGVYPPLHF. CDR3 nucleotide sequence: TGTGCCAGCAGGCCTATCCGGGGGGTTTATCCACCCCTCCACTTT.

The chain combines TRBV27 with TRBJ2-7; 11 nucleotides match TRBD2. This CDR3 is 18 amino acids long. CDR1 MNHEY and CDR2 SMNVEV come from the germline V gene (reference sequence). With V trimmed by 10 bases and J by 6 bases, 23 bases remained unmatched. The CDR3 nucleotides are TGTGCCACCGGCAGCCGGGGGGAAACTAGCGGGAGTCCGGGCGAGCAGTACTTC. Its translation is CATGSRGETSGSPGEQYF.

This clone was found once. V usage is TRBV4-3 and J usage is TRBJ2-7, with a possible D match to TRBD2 (5 bases). In germline, CDR1 is LGHNA, CDR2 YSLEER. The CDR3 covers 15 residues. Deletions cut 1 base from V and 0 bases from J, with 10 bases between. CDR3 sequence: CASSQARDYSYEQYF. The CDR3 DNA reads TGCGCCAGCAGCCAAGCTCGGGATTACTCCTACGAGCAGTACTTC.